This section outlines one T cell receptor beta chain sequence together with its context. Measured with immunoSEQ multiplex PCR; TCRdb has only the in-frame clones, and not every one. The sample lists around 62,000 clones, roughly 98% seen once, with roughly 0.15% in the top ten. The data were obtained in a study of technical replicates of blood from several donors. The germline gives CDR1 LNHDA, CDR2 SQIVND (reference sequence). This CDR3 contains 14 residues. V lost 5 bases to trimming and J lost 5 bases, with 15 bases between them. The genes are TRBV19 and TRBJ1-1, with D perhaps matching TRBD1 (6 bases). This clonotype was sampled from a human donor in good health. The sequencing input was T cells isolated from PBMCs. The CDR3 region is CASSFAQGRTEAFF. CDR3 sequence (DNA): TGTGCCAGTAGTTTCGCACAGGGTAGGACTGAAGCTTTCTTT.